These T cell receptor beta chains were read from a single sample in a study of blood T cell repertoires in COVID-19. Only in-frame clones appear in the TCRdb table, and some are missing; sequencing was by immunoSEQ multiplex PCR. The repertoire consists of 300,000 or so clones, with more than 70% occurring once and the leading ten covering 1.5% to 2%. Input material: peripheral blood. The receptors were gathered from a woman aged 45 to 65 with acute or convalescent COVID-19. CDR3s include the opening cysteine and the closing phenylalanine or tryptophan. D genes are given only for firm matches. Clone size is given for some rows only: seen once, a few or many times, or a class if the clone is expanded.

D: .; V: TRBV20-1; length: 15; size: .; J: TRBJ1-2; DNA: TGCAGTGCTAGTATAGGAGGGGGGGATAACTATGGCTACACCTTC; CDR3: CSASIGGGDNYGYTF
D: .; V: TRBV30; length: 17; size: .; J: TRBJ1-2; DNA: TGTGCCTGGAGTTCCCCCCGCAGGGGAGGGCGTAACTATGGCTACACCTTC; CDR3: CAWSSPRRGGRNYGYTF
D: .; V: TRBV7-9; length: 15; size: .; J: TRBJ1-3; DNA: TGTGCCAGCAGCGTACCAGGGGACTCTGGAAACACCATATATTTT; CDR3: CASSVPGDSGNTIYF
D: TRBD1; V: TRBV27; length: 13; size: .; J: TRBJ1-2; DNA: TGTGCCAGCGGGACAGGGGTTGACTATGGCTACACCTTC; CDR3: CASGTGVDYGYTF
D: .; V: TRBV9; length: 19; size: .; J: TRBJ1-6; DNA: TGTGCCAGCAGCGTATCGGAGGACGCTGGAAGCTCCTATAATTCACCCCTCCACTTT; CDR3: CASSVSEDAGSSYNSPLHF
D: TRBD1; V: TRBV30; length: 13; size: .; J: TRBJ1-5; DNA: TGTGCCTGGAGTGGGACAGGGGACCAGCCCCAGCATTTT; CDR3: CAWSGTGDQPQHF
D: TRBD2; V: TRBV4-2; length: 17; size: once; J: TRBJ2-1; DNA: TGTGCCAGCAGCCAAGATGGGGCGGGAGGGGGATACAATGAGCAGTTCTTC; CDR3: CASSQDGAGGGYNEQFF
D: TRBD1; V: TRBV19; length: 16; size: once; J: TRBJ2-1; DNA: TGTGCCAGTAGGCAGACCGGGACAGGGGGCGGGGATGAGCAGTTCTTC; CDR3: CASRQTGTGGGDEQFF
D: .; V: TRBV4-1; length: 15; size: .; J: TRBJ2-7; DNA: TGCGCCAGCAGCCAAGTCCTACAGACCCCTTACGAGCAGTACTTC; CDR3: CASSQVLQTPYEQYF
D: TRBD1; V: TRBV6-5; length: 14; size: .; J: TRBJ1-2; DNA: TGTGCCAGCAGATTCCGACAGGGGGAGGATGGCTACACCTTC; CDR3: CASRFRQGEDGYTF
D: TRBD2; V: TRBV7-9; length: 16; size: .; J: TRBJ2-7; DNA: TGTGCCAGCAGCCCCATGGGTAGCGGGAGAACCTACGAGCAGTACTTC; CDR3: CASSPMGSGRTYEQYF
D: .; V: TRBV7-3; length: 16; size: .; J: TRBJ2-2; DNA: TGTGCCAGCAGCTTAACTTCCGGGATGGGCACCGGGGAGCTGTTTTTT; CDR3: CASSLTSGMGTGELFF
D: TRBD2; V: TRBV5-1; length: 16; size: .; J: TRBJ2-1; DNA: TGCGCCAGCAGCTTGGGACTAGCGGGCTCCTACAATGAGCAGTTCTTC; CDR3: CASSLGLAGSYNEQFF
D: TRBD1; V: TRBV27; length: 14; size: once; J: TRBJ1-4; DNA: TGTGCCAGCAGTTCACAGGGGACTAATGAAAAACTGTTTTTT; CDR3: CASSSQGTNEKLFF
D: .; V: TRBV7-9; length: 12; size: once; J: TRBJ2-7; DNA: TGTGCCAGCAGCCTAAACTCCTACGAGCAGTACTTC; CDR3: CASSLNSYEQYF
D: .; V: TRBV5-1; length: 15; size: once; J: TRBJ1-1; DNA: TGCGCCAGCAGCTTACCGTCGTCGGTACCTAATGAAGCTTTCTTT; CDR3: CASSLPSSVPNEAFF
D: .; V: TRBV19; length: 14; size: .; J: TRBJ2-3; DNA: TGTGCCAGTAAAACGAGACTAGGCACAGATACGCAGTATTTT; CDR3: CASKTRLGTDTQYF
D: .; V: TRBV7-9; length: 15; size: .; J: TRBJ1-5; DNA: TGTGCCAGCAGCCTAGACAGGCTCCCCAATCAGCCCCAGCATTTT; CDR3: CASSLDRLPNQPQHF
D: .; V: TRBV12-3/TRBV12-4; length: 13; size: .; J: TRBJ1-2; DNA: TGTGCCAGCAGCCCAGACAGAGTCTATGGCTACACCTTC; CDR3: CASSPDRVYGYTF